This entry lists 25 T cell receptor beta chains sequenced from one sample in a study of cytomegalovirus exposure and HLA in healthy donors. The PCR ran on 60 Vbeta and 13 Jbeta primers. This table comes from immunoSEQ multiplex PCR, and its TCRdb copy is limited to in-frame clones, with some not included. The sample holds approximately 92,000 clones. The sequenced material came from PBMCs. Source of these receptors: a woman aged 25-40 years in good health and CMV-seronegative.

CDR3 sequence: CASGLEDSYEQYF. The CDR3 nucleotides read TGTGCTAGTGGTTTGGAGGACAGCTACGAGCAGTACTTC. This chain connects TRBV12-5 to TRBJ2-7; D is perhaps TRBD1 (6 bases). The CDR3 is made up of 13 amino acids. The V gene's germline CDR1 is LGHNT and CDR2 FRNRAP. Between the trimmed V and J ends, which lost 1 base and 3 bases, there was a span of 7 bases.

The V call is TRBV28, the J call TRBJ1-2; no definite D call. The germline CDR1 and CDR2 sequences are MDHEN and SYDVKM. This CDR3 contains 12 residues. The ends were cut back, 3 bases at V and 4 bases at J, with 6 bases in the middle. CDR3 region: CASSFRLYGYTF. The CDR3 DNA sequence: TGTGCCAGCAGTTTCCGTCTCTATGGCTACACCTTC.

Turning to this clone: Within the sample, other DNA sequences also encode this same CDR3. This chain connects TRBV7-2 to TRBJ1-3; the D is unclear. This CDR3 region has 14 residues. V was trimmed by 0 bases and J by 4 bases, leaving 7 bases between them. Germline lookup yields CDR1 SGHTA and CDR2 FQGNSA. This chain's CDR3 is CASSLAGSGNTIYF. The CDR3 DNA reads TGTGCCAGCAGCTTAGCCGGGTCCGGAAACACCATATATTTT. Full variable domain (rest looked up from reference TRBV7-2 and TRBJ1-3): GAGVSQSPSNKVTEKGKDVELRCDPISGHTALYWYRQSLGQGLEFLIYFQGNSAPDKSGLPSDRFSAERTGGSVSTLTIQRTQQEDSAVYLCASSLAGSGNTIYFGEGSWLTVV.

The chain couples TRBV7-9 to TRBJ2-2; D call uncertain. Germline V CDR1 and CDR2: SEHNR, FQNEAQ (reference sequence). The CDR3 contains 13 residues. V was pared by 7 bases and J by 2 bases, with 8 bases between. CDR3 sequence: CASTKLNTGELFF. CDR3 coding DNA: TGTGCCAGCACCAAACTTAACACCGGGGAGCTGTTTTTT.

The V and J genes are TRBV19 and TRBJ2-2, with 9 bases identical to TRBD1. The CDR3 totals 14 residues. The V gene end was trimmed by 8 bases and the J gene end by 3 bases; junction bases not matched to a gene: 4. Looked up from germline, CDR1 is LNHDA and CDR2 is SQIVND (reference sequence). The CDR3 DNA reads as TGTGCCAGTTCCGGACAGGGGTACACCGGGGAGCTGTTTTTT. Its protein is CASSGQGYTGELFF.

The CDR3, as DNA: TGCGCCAGCAGCCCCAACCTTAGAGGAGAGACCCAGTACTTC. Translated, it gives CASSPNLRGETQYF. V gene TRBV5-1 combines with J gene TRBJ2-5; D not resolved. Germline CDR1 is SGHRS and CDR2 is YFSETQ. CDR3 size: 14 residues. Trimming removed 4 bases at V and 4 bases at J, with 14 bases between.

The chain couples TRBV6-5 to TRBJ1-3; D unresolved. CDR1 and CDR2 (germline): MNHEY, SVGAGI. Trimming stripped 6 bases from V and 0 bases from J, with 6 bases between. This CDR3 spans 13 amino acids. CDR3 protein: CASSQVSGNTIYF. The CDR3 DNA reads TGTGCCAGCAGCCAGGTCTCTGGAAACACCATATATTTT.

The chain carries TRBV5-4 and TRBJ2-3; 10 bases agree with TRBD2. This CDR3 spans 14 amino acids. From germline, CDR1 is SGHNT and CDR2 YYREEE (reference sequence). J gave up 8 bases and V 5 bases, and 8 bases lay outside the gene matches. The CDR3 DNA reads TGTGCCAGCAGTTTTCTAGCGGGAGAGGGTACGCAGTATTTT. Amino acids: CASSFLAGEGTQYF.

The gene calls are TRBV6-5 and TRBJ2-7; TRBD1 aligns across 7 bases. Germline lookup yields CDR1 MNHEY and CDR2 SVGAGI. Unmatched junction bases numbered 7, after V lost 0 bases and J lost 2 bases. CDR3 length equals 16 residues. The CDR3 spells CASSYSPGTATYEQYF. CDR3 nucleotide sequence: TGTGCCAGCAGTTACTCACCCGGGACAGCGACCTACGAGCAGTACTTC.

The chain has TRBV2 and TRBJ2-5, with 8 bases aligning to TRBD2. With 5 bases clipped from V and 5 bases from J, the junction kept 1 base outside the gene matches. In germline, CDR1 is SNHLY, CDR2 FYNNEI. The CDR3 totals 12 residues. Here the CDR3 reads CASSSGGETQYF. The DNA for the CDR3 is TGTGCCAGCAGTAGCGGGGGTGAGACCCAGTACTTC.

The chain links TRBV4-1 to TRBJ1-6; TRBD1 matches 8 bases. There are 15 residues in the CDR3. Germline-derived CDR1 and CDR2 are MGHRA and YSYEKL. The trim removed 0 bases at V and 9 bases at J, leaving 4 bases unmatched. The CDR3 sequence is CASSQDGQGRSPLHF. The DNA for the CDR3 is TGCGCCAGCAGCCAAGATGGACAGGGTCGTTCACCCCTCCACTTT.

The chain employs TRBV7-6 and TRBJ1-4, with D perhaps TRBD1 (6 bases). Germline V gives CDR1 SGHVS, CDR2 FNYEAQ. The CDR3 spans 11 residues. Trimming stripped 4 bases from V and 12 bases from J, with 9 bases between. CDR3 bases: TGTGCCAGCAGCTGGGGGCAGGAACTGTTTTTT. This translates into CASSWGQELFF.

The chain links TRBV7-3 to TRBJ2-1; D is perhaps TRBD2 (5 bases). The V gene lost 5 bases and the J gene lost 4 bases, with 9 bases spanning the gap. This CDR3 is built from 13 residues. The germline V gene encodes CDR1 SGHTA and CDR2 FQGTGA. CDR3 sequence: CASSRPGYNEQFF. CDR3 DNA: TGTGCCAGCAGCCGACCGGGATACAATGAGCAGTTCTTC.

The chain couples TRBV7-6 to TRBJ2-5, with 11 positions matching TRBD2. Per the germline V gene, CDR1 is SGHVS and CDR2 is FNYEAQ. After removal of 4 bases from V and 0 bases from J, the junction contained 4 bases not matched to a gene. CDR3 length equals 16 residues. Written as DNA, the CDR3 is TGTGCCAGCAGCTCCGGGACTAGCGGCTACCAAGAGACCCAGTACTTC. Protein sequence: CASSSGTSGYQETQYF.

This clone registers medium-sized by frequency. V and J are TRBV6-4 and TRBJ2-6; 8 positions match TRBD1. Trimming cost V 2 bases and J 0 bases; bases outside gene matches: 0. In germline, CDR1 is MRHNA, CDR2 SNTAGT. The CDR3 totals 16 residues. CDR3 bases: TGTGCCAGCAGTGACACAGGGGGCTCTGGGGCCAACGTCCTGACTTTC. It translates to CASSDTGGSGANVLTF.

CDR3 in amino acids: CASSLIGTGGNTEAFF. CDR3 in DNA: TGTGCCAGCAGTTTAATCGGGACAGGGGGTAACACTGAAGCTTTCTTT. This chain links TRBV28 with TRBJ1-1; 11 nucleotides align to TRBD1. J gave up 2 bases and V 2 bases, and 4 bases lay outside the gene matches. There are 16 residues in the CDR3. Germline-derived CDR1 and CDR2 are MDHEN and SYDVKM.

J is TRBJ1-1 and V is TRBV7-8; unclear D gene. The germline V gene has CDR1 SGHVS and CDR2 FQNEAQ. The CDR3 is made up of 16 amino acids. V shed 5 bases and J shed 1 base, with 17 bases lying between them. The CDR3 loop is CASSPRPPGSNTEAFF. DNA for the CDR3: TGTGCCAGCAGCCCTCGACCGCCGGGGTCGAACACTGAAGCTTTCTTT.

The chain couples TRBV11-2 to TRBJ2-1, with 7 bases aligning to TRBD1. CDR3 length: 12 residues. Germline loops: CDR1 SGHAT, CDR2 FQNNGV. Trimming removed 5 bases from V and 7 bases from J; junction bases left unmatched: 2. CDR3: CASSQGQNEQFF. In DNA form, the CDR3 reads TGTGCCAGCAGCCAGGGACAGAATGAGCAGTTCTTC.

J is TRBJ2-1 and V is TRBV7-2, with 8 positions matching TRBD2. This CDR3 contains 15 residues. Germline V CDR1 and CDR2: SGHTA, FQGNSA. The V and J ends lost 1 base and 7 bases, in that order; junction bases with no gene match: 6. The CDR3 protein is CASSLVAGGGNEQFF. The CDR3 DNA sequence: TGTGCCAGCAGCTTAGTGGCGGGGGGCGGAAATGAGCAGTTCTTC.

The chain joins TRBV27 to TRBJ2-7, with 7 bases fitting TRBD1. V lost 0 bases to trimming and J lost 0 bases; unmatched junction nucleotides: 11. There are 18 residues in the CDR3. Per germline, CDR1 MNHEY and CDR2 SMNVEV (reference sequence). This CDR3 is CASSLSSSSGTVSYEQYF. The CDR3, as DNA: TGTGCCAGCAGTTTATCGAGTTCTTCCGGGACAGTCTCCTACGAGCAGTACTTC.

CDR3 sequence: CASSPRGTGGSNEQFF. CDR3 nucleotides: TGTGCCAGCAGCCCGAGGGGGACAGGGGGGAGCAATGAGCAGTTCTTC. The V call is TRBV7-9, the J call TRBJ2-1; TRBD1 aligns across 11 bases. The germline CDR1 and CDR2 sequences are SEHNR and FQNEAQ (reference sequence). This CDR3 is 16 amino acids long. J was trimmed by 6 bases and V by 5 bases; bases with no gene match: 9.

CDR3 coding DNA: TGTGCCAGCAGCTTAGATGCACGCCTCGGCTCCTACAATGAGCAGTTCTTC. Its protein product is CASSLDARLGSYNEQFF. The chain carries TRBV7-8 and TRBJ2-1; no reliable D call. The length of the CDR3 is 17 residues. The germline V and J ends were trimmed by 1 base and 0 bases, with 13 bases remaining between them. Germline values: CDR1 SGHVS, CDR2 FQNEAQ.

The V and J genes are TRBV10-3 and TRBJ2-1; a possible D gene is TRBD1 (6 bases). V lost 3 bases and J lost 7, with 10 bases in between. CDR3 length: 13 amino acids. The V gene's germline CDR1 is ENHRY and CDR2 SYGVKD. Here the CDR3 DNA reads TGTGCCATCAGTGATCAGCAGGGGAATGAGCAGTTCTTC. As protein: CAISDQQGNEQFF.

The chain couples TRBV13 to TRBJ2-5; a weak D match, TRBD1 (5 bases). Germline V gene data show CDR1 as PRHDT and CDR2 as FYEKMQ (reference sequence). The CDR3 length is 13 residues. Trimming took off 1 base at V and 5 bases at J, with 8 bases between the two ends. The DNA for the CDR3 is TGTGCCAGCAGCTTAGAATCAGGGGAGACCCAGTACTTC. Amino acid sequence: CASSLESGETQYF.

This chain's CDR3 is CASSRIPGEQYF. In DNA form, the CDR3 reads TGTGCCAGCAGTCGCATACCGGGCGAGCAGTACTTC. The chain is built from TRBV5-6 and TRBJ2-7; D gene ambiguous. The CDR3 spans 12 residues. Trimming shortened V by 5 bases and J by 6 bases, and 12 bases separated the two germline ends. Germline assignment: CDR1 SGHDT and CDR2 YYEEEE.